The rows below give T cell receptor beta chains drawn from one sample of a study of blood T cell repertoires in COVID-19. The method was immunoSEQ multiplex PCR; TCRdb's version includes in-frame clones alone and lacks a portion of them. The data show more than 55,000 clones, around four fifths seen once. The sample was peripheral blood. These receptor sequences come from a woman aged 70-85 years with acute or convalescent COVID-19. Each CDR3 is given with its conserved first and last residue. The D gene is left open where the match is weak. Expanded clones are given a class, and other clones once, few, many or no size at all.

-	TRBV3-1/TRBV3-2	TRBD1	TRBJ1-6	TGTGCCAGCAGCCAACTCCGGGACAGGATCTCACCCCTCCACTTT	CASSQLRDRISPLHF
-	TRBV7-9	TRBD1	TRBJ2-2	TGTGCCAGCAGCTTCACGGACAGGGACACCGGGGAGCTGTTTTTT	CASSFTDRDTGELFF
-	TRBV30	-	TRBJ1-1	TGTGCCTGGAGGCCCCAGGGGACTGAAGCTTTCTTT	CAWRPQGTEAFF
-	TRBV6-2/TRBV6-3	-	TRBJ1-6	TGTGCCAGCAGTATTCGGACAGTGCAAAACTCACCCCTCCACTTT	CASSIRTVQNSPLHF
-	TRBV18	-	TRBJ2-1	TGTGCCAGCTCCCTAGGACAGAACAATGAGCAGTTCTTC	CASSLGQNNEQFF
-	TRBV4-1	-	TRBJ2-3	TGCGCCAGCAGCCCCCGCCCTTACCGGGGGAACACAGATACGCAGTATTTT	CASSPRPYRGNTDTQYF
-	TRBV19	-	TRBJ1-4	TGTGCCAGTAATCCTACAGGAGCAATGCTTGGAAAACTGTTTTTT	CASNPTGAMLGKLFF
few	TRBV19	TRBD1	TRBJ1-4	TGTGCCACCCTCCCACGAGGACAGGGCATTTTAGGGTCAACTAATGAAAAACTGTTTTTT	CATLPRGQGILGSTNEKLFF
-	TRBV5-4	-	TRBJ1-1	TGTGCCAGCACCCTAATGGCAGGGCAGAACACTGAAGCTTTCTTT	CASTLMAGQNTEAFF
-	TRBV5-1	TRBD1	TRBJ1-4	TGCGCCAGCAGCTTGGAAGGACAGGGGACGCGGCCGATCATAGAACTGTTTTTT	CASSLEGQGTRPIIELFF
-	TRBV14	-	TRBJ1-6	TGTGCCAGCAGCCAAGATCCGACAGAGAGCTCCTATAATTCACCCCTCCACTTT	CASSQDPTESSYNSPLHF
once	TRBV5-1	-	TRBJ2-7	TGCGCCAGCAGCCCATCCTCCTACGAGCAGTACTTC	CASSPSSYEQYF
-	TRBV5-1	TRBD1	TRBJ2-2	TGCGCCAGCAGCACCGTACAGGGGCCCACCGGGGAGCTGTTTTTT	CASSTVQGPTGELFF
-	TRBV30	-	TRBJ1-6	TGTGCCTGGAGACCAGGCCCGGGGTCACCCCTCCACTTT	CAWRPGPGSPLHF
once	TRBV5-4	-	TRBJ2-5	TGTGCCAGCAGCATGCCCCTCAGTGGAGAGACCCAGTACTTC	CASSMPLSGETQYF
-	TRBV3-1/TRBV3-2	TRBD2	TRBJ2-5	TGTGCCAGCAGCCAAGATCGGTTCCGGGAGCGGCGGGGGTGGGAGACCCAGTACTTC	CASSQDRFRERRGWETQYF
few	TRBV27	TRBD1	TRBJ2-1	TGTGCCAGCAGTCCCTTCGTGGGACAGACCTACAATGAGCAGTTCTTC	CASSPFVGQTYNEQFF
-	TRBV5-6	-	TRBJ1-6	TGTGCCAGCAGCTTTTGGTCAGGGGCACGAACCAATTCACCCCTCCACTTT	CASSFWSGARTNSPLHF
-	TRBV18	-	TRBJ1-4	TGTGCCAGCTCACCAACGGTTGAAAAACTGTTTTTT	CASSPTVEKLFF
-	TRBV7-9	TRBD1	TRBJ1-2	TGTGCCAGCAGGGGACAGGACTACTATGGCTACACCTTC	CASRGQDYYGYTF
-	TRBV5-4	-	TRBJ1-2	TGTGCCACCCGACGATCAGGGAACTATGGCTACACCTTC	CATRRSGNYGYTF
-	TRBV5-8	-	TRBJ1-3	TGTGCCAGCAGCTTGATAGGGGGCTCTGGAAACACCATATATTTT	CASSLIGGSGNTIYF
-	TRBV5-4	TRBD2	TRBJ2-3	TGTGCCAGCAGCTCTAGCGGGGGGGTTGGAGATACGCAGTATTTT	CASSSSGGVGDTQYF
-	TRBV2	TRBD1	TRBJ1-4	TGTGCCAGCAGTGAGTGGACAGGGAGGAGTGAAAAACTGTTTTTT	CASSEWTGRSEKLFF
-	TRBV5-4	TRBD1	TRBJ1-5	TGTGCCAGCAGCTTACAGGGGGTTCATCAGCCCCAGCATTTT	CASSLQGVHQPQHF
-	TRBV5-6	TRBD2	TRBJ2-4	TGTGCCAGCAGCCCGACCTGGACTAGCGGGGGAAGCATTCAGTACTTC	CASSPTWTSGGSIQYF
-	TRBV4-1	TRBD1	TRBJ1-2	TGCGCCAGCAGCCAAGAAGCAGGGGGCAGGTATGGCTACACCTTC	CASSQEAGGRYGYTF
-	TRBV2	TRBD1	TRBJ1-3	TGTGCCAGCTGGACAGGGGGCAATGGAAACACCATATATTTT	CASWTGGNGNTIYF
medium-sized	TRBV7-8	-	TRBJ2-7	TGTGCCAGCAGCTTAGCTTCCCATTACGAGCAGTACTTC	CASSLASHYEQYF
-	TRBV6-5	-	TRBJ1-3	TGTGCCAGCAGTTACGAAGCGAACTCTGGAAACACCATATATTTT	CASSYEANSGNTIYF
few	TRBV9	-	TRBJ2-2	TGTGCCAGCAACTGGGGGGTTACAAACACCGGGGAGCTGTTTTTT	CASNWGVTNTGELFF
-	TRBV3-1/TRBV3-2	-	TRBJ1-2	TGTGCCAGCAGCCAAGATCATCAGGGCAAGTATGGCTACACCTTC	CASSQDHQGKYGYTF
-	TRBV20-1	-	TRBJ1-1	TGCAGTGCTAGTTTCGATTCAGGGAACACTGAAGCTTTCTTT	CSASFDSGNTEAFF
-	TRBV12-3/TRBV12-4	-	TRBJ1-2	TGTGCCAGCAGTTTAGGGGGGCTGTATGGCTACACCTTC	CASSLGGLYGYTF
-	TRBV3-1/TRBV3-2	-	TRBJ1-5	TGTGCCAGCAGCCCCGGGTCCTTTAGCAATCAGCCCCAGCATTTT	CASSPGSFSNQPQHF
-	TRBV5-1	TRBD1	TRBJ1-2	TGCGCCAGCAGCCCAGGACAGGGTCCCTATGGCTACACCTTC	CASSPGQGPYGYTF
-	TRBV9	-	TRBJ2-3	TGTGCCAGCAGCGTGCTTCCGTTAGGCACAGATACGCAGTATTTT	CASSVLPLGTDTQYF
few	TRBV30	-	TRBJ1-3	TGTGCCTGGAGTAAGGCGGGGGATTCGGGAAACACCATATATTTT	CAWSKAGDSGNTIYF
-	TRBV19	TRBD1	TRBJ1-5	TGTGCCAGTAGTGGAACAGGGGGGCTTCAGCCCCAGCATTTT	CASSGTGGLQPQHF
-	TRBV7-9	-	TRBJ1-4	TGTGCCAGCAGCCAAAGGGGGTCGATAGATGAAAAACTGTTTTTT	CASSQRGSIDEKLFF
-	TRBV19	-	TRBJ1-1	TGTGCCAGTAGTATGAGGGTCCGGAACACTGAAGCTTTCTTT	CASSMRVRNTEAFF
once	TRBV18	-	TRBJ2-4	TGTGCCAGCTCACCGGGACACGAAAAAAACATTCAGTACTTC	CASSPGHEKNIQYF
-	TRBV7-3	-	TRBJ1-2	TGTGCCAGCAGCTTAAGCTCCGGGGACTATGGCTACACCTTC	CASSLSSGDYGYTF
-	TRBV7-2	-	TRBJ2-1	TGTGCCAGCAACCTAAAGGTTAGCGGCAATGAGCAGTTCTTC	CASNLKVSGNEQFF